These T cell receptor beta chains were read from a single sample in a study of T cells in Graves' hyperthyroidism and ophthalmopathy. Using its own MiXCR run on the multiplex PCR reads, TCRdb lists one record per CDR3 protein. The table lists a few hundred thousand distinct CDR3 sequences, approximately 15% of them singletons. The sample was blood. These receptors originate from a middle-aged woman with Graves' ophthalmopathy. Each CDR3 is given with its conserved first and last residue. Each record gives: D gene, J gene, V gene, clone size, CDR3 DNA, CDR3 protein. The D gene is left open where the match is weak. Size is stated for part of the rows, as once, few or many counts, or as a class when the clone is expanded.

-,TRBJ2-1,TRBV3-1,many,TGTGCCAGCAGCCCGCGGAATTACAATGAGCAGTTCTTC,CASSPRNYNEQFF
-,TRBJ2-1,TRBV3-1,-,TGTGCCAGCAGTAAGGGTGGTGAGCAGTTCTTC,CASSKGGEQFF
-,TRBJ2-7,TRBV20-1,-,TGCAGTGCTAGGTGGCGGGTGCCTTACGAGCAGTACTTC,CSARWRVPYEQYF
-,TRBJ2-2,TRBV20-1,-,TGCAGTGCCAGATACCCAGGGGGGAACTCCGGGGAGCTGTTTTTT,CSARYPGGNSGELFF
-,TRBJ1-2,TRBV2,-,TGTGCCAGCACACAGGACGGAGACTGGGGCTACACCTTC,CASTQDGDWGYTF
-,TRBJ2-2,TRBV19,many,TGTGCCAGTATTGCCGGGAACACCGGGGAGCTGTTTTTT,CASIAGNTGELFF
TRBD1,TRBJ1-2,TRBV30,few,TGTGCCTGGAGAAAGACAGGGCGTTATGGCTACACCTTC,CAWRKTGRYGYTF
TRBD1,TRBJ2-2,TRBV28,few,TGTGCCAGCAGCCGCGAGCGACAGGGCAAAAACACCGGGGAGCTGTTTTTT,CASSRERQGKNTGELFF
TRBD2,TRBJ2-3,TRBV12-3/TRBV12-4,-,TGTGCCAGCAGTCCCAGGACTAGCGGGGGACCCACAGATACGCAGTATTTT,CASSPRTSGGPTDTQYF
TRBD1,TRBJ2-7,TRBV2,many,TGTGCCAGCAGTGAAGCGCTTGGACAGGGTTACGACGAGCAGTACTTC,CASSEALGQGYDEQYF
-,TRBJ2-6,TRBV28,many,TGTGCCAGCAGTTTGTTGACCTCTGGGGCCAACGTCCTGACTTTC,CASSLLTSGANVLTF
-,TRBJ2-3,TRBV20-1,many,TGCAGTGCTACGGGTGGGGAACCTGCTACGCAGTATTTT,CSATGGEPATQYF
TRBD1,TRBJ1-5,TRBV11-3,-,TGTGCCAGCAGCTTGACAGGGGAAGATAATCAGCCCCAGCATTTT,CASSLTGEDNQPQHF
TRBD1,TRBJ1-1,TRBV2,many,TGTGCCAGCAGCGAACTTAACTGGACAGGGGAGTTCGCTGAAGCTTTCTTT,CASSELNWTGEFAEAFF
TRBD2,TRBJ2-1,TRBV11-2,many,TGTGCCAGCAGCAGCAGACTAGCGTCCCCTTACAATGAGCAGTTCTTC,CASSSRLASPYNEQFF
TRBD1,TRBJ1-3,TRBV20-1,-,TGCAGTGCTAGGCCTCCAGGGGGTTCCACCATATATTTT,CSARPPGGSTIYF
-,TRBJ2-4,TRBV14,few,TGTGCCAGCAGCCACTCAAGCGGCGTCAAAAACATTCAGTACTTC,CASSHSSGVKNIQYF